Here is one T cell receptor (beta chain) with its context. This table comes from immunoSEQ multiplex PCR, and its TCRdb copy is limited to in-frame clones, with some not included. The sample carries about 51,000 clones, 80% recorded once. Trimming pared 4 bases from V and 1 base from J, leaving 13 bases between. There are 15 residues in the CDR3. In germline, CDR1 is LNHDA, CDR2 SQIVND (reference sequence). The sample comes from a study of control samples from healthy donors and cancer patients. The receptor's source is a man aged 65 to 79 in good health. Source material: blood. The rearrangement links TRBV19 to TRBJ1-1, with D possibly matching TRBD1 (6 bases). Written as DNA, the CDR3 is TGTGCCAGTAGTAATCAGGGGTTACCGAACACTGAAGCTTTCTTT. It translates to CASSNQGLPNTEAFF.